This TCR beta chain is from a study of blood T cell repertoires in COVID-19. Study-wide background: Both acute and convalescent COVID-19 samples were obtained from the United States, Italy and Spain. PBMCs, B-cell-depleted T cells, or T cells provided the cDNA or gDNA that made up the material.

As processed by the authors: Amplification from reference gene primers served as the basis for estimated nucleated cell counts. The protocol was immunoSEQ multiplex PCR, while the TCRdb copy is restricted to in-frame clones and leaves out a portion. The V and J calls and clone size come from that table; D and trimming were worked out from the DNA. The sample carries roughly 200,000 clones, around nine tenths recorded once. This clone was seen only a few times. This clonotype was sampled from a man between 60 and 75 years old who had recovered from COVID-19. Material for sequencing was peripheral blood.

Written as DNA, the CDR3 is TGTGCCAGCAGCTCCGGACAGTCCACTGAAGCTTTCTTT. Translated, it gives CASSSGQSTEAFF. This chain links TRBV6-2 or TRBV6-3 with TRBJ1-1; D possibly corresponds to TRBD1 (6 bases). The CDR3 is 13 amino acids. CDR1 MNHEY and CDR2 SVGEGT come from the germline V gene. Trimming shortened V by 6 bases and J by 4 bases, and 12 bases separated the two germline ends.